This T cell receptor beta chain was recorded in a study of shared clonotypes between healthy human individuals. Study-wide points: On the whole, naive subsets had larger estimated richness than memory subsets had.

Trimming took 1 base from V and 4 from J, leaving 8 bases between them. Germline V lookup: CDR1 SGHKS, CDR2 YYEKEE (reference sequence). This CDR3 is 13 amino acids long. A remark on this clone: The target antigen is unknown.

Samples underwent the assay at deep level. The table came from immunoSEQ multiplex PCR; TCRdb's copy has only in-frame clones and leaves some out. This sample has about 1.5 million clones, with 98% found just once. This clonotype was obtained from a man aged 25 to 40 in good health. The V and J genes are TRBV5-5 and TRBJ1-2, with D uncertain. Sequenced sample: naive CD4+ T cells sorted from blood. Regarding subset: CD45RA+ positively selected. The DNA of the CDR3 is TGTGCCAGCAGCTTGCGGGATATCTATGGCTACACCTTC. Residues: CASSLRDIYGYTF.